These 18 T cell receptor beta chains were all obtained from the same sample, sequenced in a study of sequential checkpoint blockade in melanoma. Using immunoSEQ multiplex PCR, the repertoire was profiled, and TCRdb retains in-frame clones only, with some absent. In the table there are around 12,000 clones, 70% to 80% of which are singletons. Treatment defined: randomized to nivolumab then ipilimumab (arm A) or the reverse (arm B). This sample comprised CD8+ T cells sorted from blood (inferred from file names), obtained from a patient given nivolumab and ipilimumab in sequence. These receptors were taken from a human donor with melanoma.

Relative to its sample, this clone is medium-sized. V usage is TRBV4-3 and J usage is TRBJ2-1, with 10 bases matching TRBD2. The V gene end was trimmed by 1 base and the J gene end by 3 bases; junction bases not matched to a gene: 6. The CDR3 has 17 amino acids. Germline CDR1 LGHNA, CDR2 YSLEER. The CDR3 nucleotides are TGCGCCAGCAGCCAAGGTTCGGGACTAGCGAACTACAATGAGCAGTTCTTC. It encodes CASSQGSGLANYNEQFF.

The chain has TRBV5-4 and TRBJ2-1; D is perhaps TRBD2 (6 bases). This CDR3 region has 13 residues. Germline V CDR1 and CDR2: SGHNT, YYREEE (reference sequence). V gave up 0 bases and J gave up 10 bases, with 11 bases separating them. As DNA, the CDR3 is TGTGCCAGCAGCTTGGTTTCAGGGAGGGAGCAGTTCTTC. Its translation: CASSLVSGREQFF.

A remark on this clone: Other DNA sequences in this specimen translate into the identical CDR3. This chain joins TRBV5-5 and TRBJ1-2, with a possible D match to TRBD1 (5 bases). This CDR3 contains 14 residues. Germline V lookup: CDR1 SGHKS, CDR2 YYEKEE (reference sequence). The V and J ends lost 4 bases and 4 bases respectively, with 14 bases between them. The CDR3 loop is CASSPDSGGYGYTF. Written as DNA, the CDR3 is TGTGCCAGCAGCCCAGACAGTGGTGGCTATGGCTACACCTTC.

This chain joins TRBV7-3 and TRBJ2-7; D uncertain. Germline-derived CDR1 and CDR2 are SGHTA and FQGTGA. The CDR3 loop spans 15 amino acids. Trimming removed 2 bases at V and 2 bases at J, with 13 bases between. The CDR3 reads CASSLHPGDTYEQYF. CDR3 in DNA: TGTGCCAGCAGCTTACATCCAGGCGACACCTACGAGCAGTACTTC.

This chain joins TRBV27 and TRBJ1-2; 7 nucleotides match TRBD1. This CDR3 region has 16 residues. V was clipped by 2 bases and J by 8 bases; unmatched bases: 14. CDR1 is MNHEY and CDR2 is SMNVEV in the germline V gene (reference sequence). The CDR3 here is CASSLQGGASLGGYTF. CDR3 coding DNA: TGTGCCAGCAGTTTACAAGGGGGCGCTTCCCTGGGGGGCTACACCTTC.

The CDR3 DNA reads TGTGCCAGCAGCAGACTAGGGGTCGGACCCTACGAGCAGTACTTC. Encoded protein: CASSRLGVGPYEQYF. V and J are TRBV7-8 and TRBJ2-7, with D perhaps matching TRBD2 (6 bases). The germline gives CDR1 SGHVS, CDR2 FQNEAQ. This CDR3 comprises 15 residues. V shed 5 bases and J shed 2 bases, with 16 bases lying between them.

Written as DNA, the CDR3 is TGTGCCAGCAGGACAGGGTTGCTCGGGGAGCTGTTTTTT. Translated: CASRTGLLGELFF. The V and J genes are TRBV2 and TRBJ2-2, with 7 bases that match TRBD1. The CDR3 spans 13 residues. V trimming: 6 bases; J trimming: 7 bases; junction bases outside the gene matches: 5. Per the germline V gene, CDR1 is SNHLY and CDR2 is FYNNEI.

The V call is TRBV15, the J call TRBJ2-5; TRBD1 aligns across 8 bases. The CDR3 has 15 amino acids. V shed 3 bases and J 5 bases; nucleotides not matched to a gene: 8. Germline CDR1 is LNHNV and CDR2 is YYDKDF (reference sequence). DNA of the CDR3: TGTGCCACCAGCAGGGATAGGGACAGGATGGAGACCCAGTACTTC. Residues: CATSRDRDRMETQYF.

The sample holds a few counts of this clone. This rearrangement joins TRBV6-5 to TRBJ2-3; tentative D call: TRBD2 (6 bases). CDR3 size: 16 residues. The ends were cut back, 0 bases at V and 2 bases at J, with 12 bases in the middle. Germline values: CDR1 MNHEY, CDR2 SVGAGI. The CDR3 DNA reads TGTGCCAGCAGTTACTCGGAAGCGGGCCACACAGATACGCAGTATTTT. Protein product: CASSYSEAGHTDTQYF.

The chain has TRBV27 and TRBJ2-1; D remains unclear. The CDR3 covers 13 residues. The germline CDR1 and CDR2 sequences are MNHEY and SMNVEV (reference sequence). CDR3 loop: CAAGRSPYNEQFF. The CDR3 DNA follows: TGTGCTGCAGGTCGGTCACCATACAATGAGCAGTTCTTC.

The chain has TRBV27 and TRBJ2-2, with a tentative D call TRBD1 (6 bases). CDR3 length: 16 amino acids. Trimming stripped 3 bases from V and 2 bases from J, with 13 bases between. Germline V gives CDR1 MNHEY, CDR2 SMNVEV (reference sequence). The CDR3 loop is CASSFQGPSNTGELFF. In DNA form, the CDR3 reads TGTGCCAGCAGTTTCCAGGGGCCGTCCAACACCGGGGAGCTGTTTTTT.

This clone appeared a few times. This chain uses TRBV30 with TRBJ2-7; 9 positions match TRBD2. CDR3 length: 14 residues. The germline gives CDR1 GTSNPN, CDR2 SVGIG (reference sequence). V dropped 1 base and J dropped 5; count of bases not matched to a gene: 6. The CDR3 is CAWSELAGRDEQYF. Here the CDR3 DNA reads TGTGCCTGGAGTGAGCTAGCGGGGCGAGACGAGCAGTACTTC.

The chain is built from TRBV2 and TRBJ2-7; 9 bases agree with TRBD1. J gave up 4 bases and V 7 bases, and 2 bases lay outside the gene matches. Germline CDR1 and CDR2: SNHLY and FYNNEI. CDR3 length: 12 amino acids. CDR3 in amino acids: CASMGQGYEQYF. For the CDR3, the DNA is TGTGCCAGCATGGGACAGGGATACGAGCAGTACTTC.

CDR3 residues: CASSWTGGNEQYF. The CDR3 nucleotides are TGTGCCAGCAGTTGGACAGGGGGCAACGAGCAGTACTTC. This chain connects TRBV7-9 to TRBJ2-7; 11 bases are a match to TRBD1. CDR1 and CDR2 (germline): SEHNR, FQNEAQ (reference sequence). V was pared by 6 bases and J by 5 bases, with 3 bases of the junction left unmatched. The CDR3 spans 13 residues.

This clone showed up just a few times. The rearrangement links TRBV7-8 to TRBJ1-2; 9 bases agree with TRBD1. Unmatched junction bases numbered 5, after V lost 3 bases and J lost 3 bases. Germline V CDR1 and CDR2: SGHVS, FQNEAQ. This CDR3 is built from 15 residues. The CDR3, as DNA: TGTGCCAGCAGCTTCTCAGGACAGGGGTACTATGGCTACACCTTC. Residues: CASSFSGQGYYGYTF.

The chain couples TRBV5-6 to TRBJ2-5; 9 bases agree with TRBD1. CDR3 length: 15 residues. The germline V gene encodes CDR1 SGHDT and CDR2 YYEEEE. The V and J ends lost 4 bases and 3 bases, in that order; junction bases with no gene match: 7. CDR3 DNA sequence: TGTGCCAGCAGCCCTTCGGGACAGGGAAAAGAGACCCAGTACTTC. Protein sequence: CASSPSGQGKETQYF.

This clone was seen once. The chain links TRBV4-1 to TRBJ2-3; TRBD2 matches at 7 bases. CDR3 length equals 13 residues. J gave up 2 bases and V 8 bases, and 4 bases lay outside the gene matches. Germline CDR1 MGHRA, CDR2 YSYEKL. The CDR3 nucleotides read TGCGCCAGCCGAGCGGGAAACACAGATACGCAGTATTTT. Encoded protein: CASRAGNTDTQYF.

The chain is built from TRBV6-5 and TRBJ2-7; D is perhaps TRBD1 (6 bases). V dropped 2 bases and J dropped 4 bases, with 12 bases sitting between them. The germline CDR1 and CDR2 sequences are MNHEY and SVGAGI. The CDR3 is made up of 14 amino acids. The CDR3 DNA reads as TGTGCCAGCAGTTACGCAACAGGGATGTACGAGCAGTACTTC. Its protein product is CASSYATGMYEQYF.